This T cell receptor beta chain emerged from a study of regulatory T cells in long-lasting Graves disease (dated by TCRdb to the early 2020s). Describing the broader study: Newly diagnosed Graves' disease patients had taken antithyroid drugs for less than 3 months. Peripheral blood TCR sequencing and RNA sequencing compared persistent Graves' disease patients with newly diagnosed Graves' disease patients. The study took place in China and was registered as a clinical trial. A total of about 33 samples underwent TCR sequencing, from about 13 patients with persistent Graves' disease and 20 or so patients with newly diagnosed Graves' disease. Study-wide conclusions, independent of this receptor: The authors acknowledged the small sample size as a limitation that may reduce accuracy. A larger number of public clonotypes was shared among persistent patients (under 3,000) than among newly diagnosed patients (roughly 1,000). TRBV28, TRBJ1-2 and TRBJ2-5 were preferentially used in persistent disease, while TRBV20-1 and TRBJ2-1 were favored in newly diagnosed disease. Peripheral blood alone was examined, since thyroid tissue, which constituted the primary lesion, could not be accessed. Compared with newly diagnosed patients, persistent Graves' disease patients had lower TCR Shannon entropy and fewer highly expanded clones, which suggests clonal expansion. Sequencing and analysis were restricted to the TCR beta chain.

The CDR3 sequence holds 13 residues, the cysteine and phenylalanine included. Only the CDR3 DNA stays, 39 bases, in frame from base 1. The germline V gene (reference sequence) sets CDR1 to SEHNR and CDR2 to FQNEAQ. V gives up 2 bases and J gives up 2 bases, and the segment between their germline ends measures 7 bases. This clonotype was picked up a small number of times. No cognate antigen has been identified for it. Qualities for individual bases were not recorded, and no much larger clone is one base off. The library was prepared using multiplex PCR. The sequencer was an Illumina HiSeq 4000. iRepertoire HTBI primers and Arm-PCR amplification of CDR3 regions were used to construct TCR beta libraries. Before sequencing, the PCR products underwent gel purification. In the original analysis: Gene usage analysis of CDR3 amino acid clonotypes relied on the 62 TRBV and fewer than 15 TRBJ segments identified across samples. COPE and FqMerger were used to merge the filtered high-quality paired reads into contigs. Contigs were aligned with BLAST to IMGT TRBV, TRBD and TRBJ reference genes, and CDR3 was defined per IMGT. Any clonotype with a frequency above 0.1% was classified as a highly expanded clone. Shannon entropy served as the measure of repertoire diversity, while the Gini coefficient captured V-J evenness. Clonotypes shared by more than one individual were considered public. The raw public reads went through TCRdb reprocessing: fastp at Q25, MiXCR clone calling, in-frame beta chains kept. Each entry merges the rows of one CDR3 protein and shows their most common DNA and genes. These V and J calls originate from TCRdb's pipeline instead of the authors' own analysis. In this sample the table shows some 500,000 distinct CDR3 sequences, approximately 13% of which occur a single time. Roughly a tenth of the sample is taken by the ten largest.

This sample's time point label indicates: newly diagnosed GD, antithyroid drugs for less than 3 months. For both TCR sequencing and RNA sequencing, RNA was extracted from PBMCs in TRIzol. The diagnosis of Graves' disease was made according to American Thyroid Association guidelines. Patients were recruited from an endocrinology department in Xi'an, China. From each patient, nine milliliters of peripheral blood was collected into an EDTA anticoagulant tube. Ficoll Paque Plus density gradient separation was used to isolate PBMCs, and no additional T cell sorting was done. An Agilent 2100 Bioanalyzer and agarose gel were used to assess RNA quality, and a NanoDrop 2000 was used to measure RNA concentration. These same data were also listed under a study on T cells in Graves' hyperthyroidism and ophthalmopathy. Looking at the second paper: Graves' hyperthyroidism was defined as stable when no progression to ophthalmopathy occurred over 18 months of follow-up. Hyperthyroidism patients were aged 18 to 65 years and newly diagnosed, with disease duration of less than 2 months. Exclusion was applied to patients with uncontrolled infections, other autoimmune diseases, pregnancy or lactation. Diagnoses relied on clinical symptoms, serum thyroxine and TRAb, thyroid ultrasound and orbital computed tomography. For the first round of RT-PCR on the TCR CDR3, the HTBI primer set was used together with the Qiagen OneStep RT-PCR kit. Blood samples also contained most of the expanded thyroid clonotypes (frequency above 0.001), which suggests that blood repertoires may reflect thyroid immune responses. In cross-validation, a model built on a 13 V-J signature told ophthalmopathy apart from stable hyperthyroidism with approximately 90% sensitivity and roughly 81% specificity, and in testing the same model reached 80%/75%. In validation, progression to ophthalmopathy was predicted by the model with nearly 71% sensitivity and 72.22% specificity, a median of approximately 6.5 months before onset. A discovery cohort of around 100 patients, about 40 with Graves' ophthalmopathy and roughly 59 with stable Graves' hyperthyroidism, was used to find distinguishing TCR V-J signatures. Whether ophthalmopathy could be predicted prospectively was tested in an independent validation cohort made up of 18 hyperthyroidism patients plus 17 patients who later progressed to ophthalmopathy. For training and testing, the 100 patients in the discovery cohort were randomly divided in a 7:3 ratio. The study also compared thyroid tissue and blood T-cell repertoires from 5 to 7 Graves' hyperthyroidism patients. Once sampling was done, hyperthyroidism patients were given methimazole at a starting dose of 30 mg daily, whereas ophthalmopathy patients were given high-dose intravenous methylprednisolone. Libraries were constructed in a second round of multiplex PCR, after which size selection and purification were carried out. Libraries were sequenced paired-end with 100 bp reads on an Illumina HiSeq2000. SOAPnuke was used to process the raw data, with reads discarded if the reads contained adapters or uncalled bases, had a mean Phred below 15, or lacked an exact constant-primer or identifier match. High-quality paired reads were merged using COPE v1.2.5, and each unique nucleotide sequence was defined as a clonotype. MiTCR v1.1 was used to align the clonotypes against IMGT TRBV, TRBD and TRBJ reference segments. The analysis was restricted to V-J combinations with a frequency above 0.0001, which together covered just over 98% of the repertoires. A TCS score was defined as the ratio of F50 (clonal expansion) to E x V (chaos), with BLOSUM62-based TCRdist applied between CDR3 peptides within each V-J. Welch's t-statistics and random forest reduced 500 to 650 V-J features to about 13, which were used in a naive Bayes classifier (R e1071). No statistical method was used to fix the sample size in advance, and group allocation was not hidden from the investigators. The paper describes TCR Vbeta CDR3 sequencing of about 140 peripheral blood samples, made up of 43 ophthalmopathy patients, more than 70 hyperthyroidism patients and 17 progressor patients.

Specimen: peripheral blood mononuclear cells (PBMCs), collected at new diagnosis, from a patient treated with antithyroid drugs. The chain uses TRBV7-9 and TRBJ2-7; no confident D gene assignment can be made. This clonotype was obtained from a man aged 25-45 years with Graves disease. Donor details come from another sample of the same person, matched by shared clones. The CDR3 protein sequence reads: CASSLSTPYEQYF. DNA sequence: TGTGCCAGCAGCTTATCAACCCCCTACGAGCAGTACTTC. Outside the CDR3, residues come from the reference TRBV7-9 and TRBJ2-7 proteins, so the full variable domain is: DTGVSQNPRHKITKRGQNVTFRCDPISEHNRLYWYRQTLGQGPEFLTYFQNEAQLEKSRLLSDRFSAERPKGSFSTLEIQRTEQGDSAMYLCASSLSTPYEQYFGPGTRLTVT.